This is a list of T cell receptor beta chains from one sample in a study of spatial heterogeneity in lung cancer. TCRdb reprocessed the 5' RACE reads with MiXCR, giving one entry per CDR3 protein. The table has 90,000 to 95,000 distinct CDR3 sequences, around 12% seen once. This specimen consisted of PBMCs, obtained at surgery. Source of these receptors: a male donor with early-stage non-small cell lung cancer. Each CDR3 is given with its conserved first and last residue. Each record gives: clone size, V gene, D gene, J gene, CDR3 protein. A D gene is named only where the DNA matches it firmly. Expanded clones get a size class; other rows say once, few or many, or leave the size out.

>NA|TRBV20-1|NA|TRBJ2-5
CSARGVQETQYF
>few|TRBV5-1|TRBD2|TRBJ2-2
CASSSLTSGRAVGELFF
>many|TRBV9|NA|TRBJ1-5
CASSAGSRGNQPQHF
>many|TRBV2|NA|TRBJ2-1
CASSSYNEQFF
>few|TRBV10-3|TRBD1|TRBJ1-1
CAISGTGPHTEAFF
>NA|TRBV7-2|TRBD2|TRBJ2-1
CASSSRGSGGSGQFF
>many|TRBV28|TRBD1|TRBJ2-2
CASTQVAQGAGELFF
>NA|TRBV19|NA|TRBJ1-5
CASSMGRDGNQPQHF
>many|TRBV3-1|NA|TRBJ1-1
CASSQDLSIPANTEAFF
>few|TRBV7-8|NA|TRBJ2-2
CASTPAFQNTGELFF
>many|TRBV7-3|TRBD1|TRBJ2-5
CASSPHQGASSALETQYF
>few|TRBV10-2|TRBD1|TRBJ2-6
CASFRDSSSGANVLTF